Listed here is a single TCR beta chain. Antigen unknown. The CDR3 covers 12 residues. Trimming pared 3 bases from V and 3 bases from J, leaving 8 bases between. Per the germline V gene, CDR1 is DFQATT and CDR2 is SNEGSKA (reference sequence). These data are taken from a study of vaccination and CD4 T cells after COVID-19. An Oncomine TCR Beta short-read assay was used to sequence the DNA from cultured CD4+ T cells. Using the QIAamp micro DNA kit, genomic DNA was extracted from the CD4+ T cells that had been cultured. TCRdb reprocessed the PCR reads via MiXCR and lists one record per CDR3 protein. In the table there are 8,000 to 9,500 distinct CDR3 sequences, less than 35% of which are singletons. Treatment meaning: approximately nine-day PBMC culture with coronavirus spike peptide pools or control peptides (ViraFEST assay). One should note that the unexposed donor's CD4+ T cells were collected before the COVID-19 pandemic (2011-2018).

The sample comprised CD4+ T cells from blood, cultured in vitro. The clonotype originates from a human donor in good health. The chain employs TRBV20-1 and TRBJ1-1; D ambiguous. DNA for the CDR3: TGCAGTGCTAGGACCAGATACACTGAAGCTTTCTTT. Amino acids: CSARTRYTEAFF.